These 5 T cell receptor beta chains were sequenced from one sample in a study of T cell repertoires in cytomegalovirus infection. TCRdb fed the reads into MiXCR, producing one record per CDR3 protein. The repertoire has a few hundred thousand distinct CDR3 sequences, under 55% of them found once; the top ten carry 43%. Antigen specificity for these receptors is unknown. Sample: cultured PBMCs, taken from culture after CMV antigen stimulation. These receptors were taken from a human donor in good health (CMV status not recorded). Some clones in this sample may be carry-over from other donors' samples.

The rearrangement links TRBV12-3 or TRBV12-4 to TRBJ2-7; weak D call: TRBD2 (6 bases). The length of the CDR3 is 13 residues. The germline V and J ends were trimmed by 8 bases and 0 bases, with 11 bases remaining between them. The CDR3 here is CASRTTDSYEQYF. The CDR3 DNA reads as TGTGCCAGCCGGACTACTGACTCCTACGAGCAGTACTTC.

The chain couples TRBV5-6 to TRBJ1-2; D call uncertain. The length of the CDR3 is 14 residues. Germline CDR1 reads SGHDT; CDR2 reads YYEEEE. Trimming removed 0 bases from V and 1 base from J, with 7 bases in between. CDR3 bases: TGTGCCAGCAGCTTGGGGCAGCTTAACTATGGCTACACCTTC. This sequence encodes CASSLGQLNYGYTF. Variable domain in full (rest from reference TRBV5-6 and TRBJ1-2): DAGVTQSPTHLIKTRGQQVTLRCSPKSGHDTVSWYQQALGQGPQFIFQYYEEEERQRGNFPDRFSGHQFPNYSSELNVNALLLGDSALYLCASSLGQLNYGYTFGSGTRLTVV.

The chain combines TRBV7-2 with TRBJ2-7, with 8 bases fitting TRBD1. The CDR3 has 15 amino acids. Germline trimming cut 5 bases from V and 8 bases from J; bases unmatched to any gene: 14. The germline V gene has CDR1 SGHTA and CDR2 FQGNSA. In DNA, the CDR3 is TGTGCCAGCAGCGCTCCCGGGACAGGTCCTTGGAAGCAGTACTTC. As protein: CASSAPGTGPWKQYF.

The chain couples TRBV7-8 to TRBJ1-4; 11 bases line up with TRBD1. The CDR3 has 16 amino acids. From germline, CDR1 is SGHVS and CDR2 FQNEAQ. V was clipped by 5 bases and J by 6 bases; unmatched bases: 8. The CDR3 region is CASSALGTGGYEKLFF. CDR3 DNA: TGTGCCAGCAGCGCCCTGGGGACAGGGGGTTATGAAAAACTGTTTTTT.

The chain couples TRBV2 to TRBJ2-5; TRBD1 or TRBD2 may be the D gene (5 bases each). This CDR3 contains 14 residues. Between the trimmed V and J ends, which lost 6 bases and 5 bases, there was a span of 16 bases. Germline-derived CDR1 and CDR2 are SNHLY and FYNNEI. The CDR3 is CASRLGEFRETQYF. The CDR3 DNA is TGTGCCAGCAGACTGGGGGAGTTTAGGGAGACCCAGTACTTC.